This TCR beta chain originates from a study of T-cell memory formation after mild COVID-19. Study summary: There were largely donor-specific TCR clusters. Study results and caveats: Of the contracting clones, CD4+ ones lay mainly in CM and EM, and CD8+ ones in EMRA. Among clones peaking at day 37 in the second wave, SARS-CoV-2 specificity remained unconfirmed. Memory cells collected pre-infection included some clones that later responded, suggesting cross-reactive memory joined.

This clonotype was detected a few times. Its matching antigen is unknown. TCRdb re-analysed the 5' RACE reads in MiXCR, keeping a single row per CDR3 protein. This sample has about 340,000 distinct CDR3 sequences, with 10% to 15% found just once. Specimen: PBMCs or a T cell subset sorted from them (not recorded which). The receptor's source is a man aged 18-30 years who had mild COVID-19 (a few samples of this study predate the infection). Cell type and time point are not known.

Here the CDR3 reads CASSRTGDAMAFATNEKLFF. CDR3 sequence (DNA): TGCGCCAGCAGCCGGACAGGGGACGCGATGGCATTTGCAACTAATGAAAAACTGTTTTTT. The gene calls are TRBV4-1 and TRBJ1-4; TRBD1 matches at 9 bases. V lost 4 bases to trimming and J lost 0 bases; unmatched junction nucleotides: 15. Germline CDR1 and CDR2: MGHRA and YSYEKL. This CDR3 region has 20 residues.